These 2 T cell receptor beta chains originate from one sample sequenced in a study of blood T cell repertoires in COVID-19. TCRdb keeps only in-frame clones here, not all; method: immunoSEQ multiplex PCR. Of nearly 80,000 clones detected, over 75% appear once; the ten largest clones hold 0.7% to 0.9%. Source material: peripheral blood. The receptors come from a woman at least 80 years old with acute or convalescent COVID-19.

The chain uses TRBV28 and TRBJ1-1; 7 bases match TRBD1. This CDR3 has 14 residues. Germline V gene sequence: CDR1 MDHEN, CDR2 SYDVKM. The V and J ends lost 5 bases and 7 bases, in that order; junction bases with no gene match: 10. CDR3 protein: CASSPQQGIGEAFF. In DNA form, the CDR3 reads TGTGCCAGCAGTCCGCAACAGGGGATCGGTGAAGCTTTCTTT.

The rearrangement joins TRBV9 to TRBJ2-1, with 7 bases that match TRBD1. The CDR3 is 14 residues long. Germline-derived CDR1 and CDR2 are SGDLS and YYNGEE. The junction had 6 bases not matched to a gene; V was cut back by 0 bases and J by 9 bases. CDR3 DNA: TGTGCCAGCAGCGTAGCAAACAGGGGTGGTGAGCAGTTCTTC. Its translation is CASSVANRGGEQFF.